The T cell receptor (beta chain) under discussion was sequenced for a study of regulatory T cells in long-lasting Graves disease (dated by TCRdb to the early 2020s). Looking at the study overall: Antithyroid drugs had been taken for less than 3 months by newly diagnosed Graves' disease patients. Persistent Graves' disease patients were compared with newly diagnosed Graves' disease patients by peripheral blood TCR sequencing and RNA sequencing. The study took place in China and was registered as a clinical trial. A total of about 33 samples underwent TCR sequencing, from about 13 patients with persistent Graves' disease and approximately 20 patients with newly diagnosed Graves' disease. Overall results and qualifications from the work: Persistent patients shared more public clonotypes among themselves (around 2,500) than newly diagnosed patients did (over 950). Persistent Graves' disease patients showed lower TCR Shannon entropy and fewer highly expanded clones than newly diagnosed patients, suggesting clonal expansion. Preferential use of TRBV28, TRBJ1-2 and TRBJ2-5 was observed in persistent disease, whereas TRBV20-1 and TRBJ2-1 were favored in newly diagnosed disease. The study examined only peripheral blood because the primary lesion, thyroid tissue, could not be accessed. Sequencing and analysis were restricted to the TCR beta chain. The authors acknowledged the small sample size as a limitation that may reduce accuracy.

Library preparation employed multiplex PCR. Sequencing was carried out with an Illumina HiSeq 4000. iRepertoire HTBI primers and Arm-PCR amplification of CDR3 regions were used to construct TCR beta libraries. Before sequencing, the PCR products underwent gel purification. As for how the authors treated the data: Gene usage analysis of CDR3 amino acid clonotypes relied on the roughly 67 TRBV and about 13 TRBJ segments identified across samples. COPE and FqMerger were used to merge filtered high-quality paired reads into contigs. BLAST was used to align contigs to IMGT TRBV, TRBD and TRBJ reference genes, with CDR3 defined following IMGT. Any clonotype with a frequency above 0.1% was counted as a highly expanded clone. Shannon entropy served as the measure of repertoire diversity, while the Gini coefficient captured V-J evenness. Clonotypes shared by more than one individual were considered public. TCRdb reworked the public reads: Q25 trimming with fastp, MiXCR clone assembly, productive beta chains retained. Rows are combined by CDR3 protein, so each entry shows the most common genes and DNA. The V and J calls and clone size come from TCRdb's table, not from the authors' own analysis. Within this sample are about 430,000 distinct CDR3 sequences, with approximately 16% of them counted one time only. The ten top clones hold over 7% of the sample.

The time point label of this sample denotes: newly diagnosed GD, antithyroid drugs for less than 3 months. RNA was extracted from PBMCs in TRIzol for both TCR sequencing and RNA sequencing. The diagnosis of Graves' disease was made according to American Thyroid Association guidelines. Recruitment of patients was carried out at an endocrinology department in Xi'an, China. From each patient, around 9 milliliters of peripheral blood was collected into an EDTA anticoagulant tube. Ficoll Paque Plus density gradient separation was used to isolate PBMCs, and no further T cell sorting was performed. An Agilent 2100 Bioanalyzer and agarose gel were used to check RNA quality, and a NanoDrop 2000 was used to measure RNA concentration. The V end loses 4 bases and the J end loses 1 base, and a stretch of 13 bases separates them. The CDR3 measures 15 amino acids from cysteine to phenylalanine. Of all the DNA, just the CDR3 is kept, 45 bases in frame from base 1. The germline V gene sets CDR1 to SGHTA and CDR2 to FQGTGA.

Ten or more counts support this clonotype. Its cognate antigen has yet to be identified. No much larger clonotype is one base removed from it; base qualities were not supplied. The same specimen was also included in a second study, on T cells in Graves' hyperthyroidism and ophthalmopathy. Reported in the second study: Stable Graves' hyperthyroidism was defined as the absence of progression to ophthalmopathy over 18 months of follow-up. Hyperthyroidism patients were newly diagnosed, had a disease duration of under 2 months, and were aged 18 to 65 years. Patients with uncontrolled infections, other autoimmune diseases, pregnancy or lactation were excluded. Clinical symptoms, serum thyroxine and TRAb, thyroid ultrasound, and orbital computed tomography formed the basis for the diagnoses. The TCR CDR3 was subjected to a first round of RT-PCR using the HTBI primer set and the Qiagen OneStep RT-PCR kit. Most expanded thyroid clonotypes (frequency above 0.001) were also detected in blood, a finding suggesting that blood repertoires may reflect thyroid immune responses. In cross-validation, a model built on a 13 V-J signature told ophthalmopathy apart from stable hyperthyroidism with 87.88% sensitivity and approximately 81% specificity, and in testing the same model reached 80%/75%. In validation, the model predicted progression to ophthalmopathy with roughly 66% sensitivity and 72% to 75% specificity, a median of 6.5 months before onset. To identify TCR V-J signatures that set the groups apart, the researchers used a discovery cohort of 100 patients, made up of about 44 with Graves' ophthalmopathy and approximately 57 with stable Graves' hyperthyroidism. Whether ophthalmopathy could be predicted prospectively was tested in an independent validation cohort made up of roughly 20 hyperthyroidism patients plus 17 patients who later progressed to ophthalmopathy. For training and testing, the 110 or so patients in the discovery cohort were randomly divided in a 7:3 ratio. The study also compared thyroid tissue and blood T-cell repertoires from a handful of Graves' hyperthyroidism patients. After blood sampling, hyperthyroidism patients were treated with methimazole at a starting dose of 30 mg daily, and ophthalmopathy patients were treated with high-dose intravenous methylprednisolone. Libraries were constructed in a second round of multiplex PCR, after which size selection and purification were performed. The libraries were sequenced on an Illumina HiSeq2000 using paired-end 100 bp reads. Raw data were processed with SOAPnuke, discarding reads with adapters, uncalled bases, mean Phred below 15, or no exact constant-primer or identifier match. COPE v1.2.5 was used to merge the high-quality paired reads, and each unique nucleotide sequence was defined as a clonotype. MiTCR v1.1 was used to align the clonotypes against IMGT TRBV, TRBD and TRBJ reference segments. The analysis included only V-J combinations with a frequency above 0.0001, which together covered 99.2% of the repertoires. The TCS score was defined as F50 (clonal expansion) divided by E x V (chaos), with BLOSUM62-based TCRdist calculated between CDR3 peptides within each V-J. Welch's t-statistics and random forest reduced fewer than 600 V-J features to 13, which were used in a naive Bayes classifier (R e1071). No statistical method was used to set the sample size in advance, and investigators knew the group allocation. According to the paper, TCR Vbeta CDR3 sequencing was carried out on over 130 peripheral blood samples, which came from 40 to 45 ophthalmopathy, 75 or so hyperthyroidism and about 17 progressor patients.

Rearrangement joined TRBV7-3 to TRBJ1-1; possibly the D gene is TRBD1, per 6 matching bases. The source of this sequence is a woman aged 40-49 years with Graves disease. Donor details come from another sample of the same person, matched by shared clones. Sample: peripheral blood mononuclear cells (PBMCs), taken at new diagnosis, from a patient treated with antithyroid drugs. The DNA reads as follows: TGTGCCAGCAGCTCGGGACAACCCGGGAACACTGAAGCTTTCTTT. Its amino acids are CASSSGQPGNTEAFF.